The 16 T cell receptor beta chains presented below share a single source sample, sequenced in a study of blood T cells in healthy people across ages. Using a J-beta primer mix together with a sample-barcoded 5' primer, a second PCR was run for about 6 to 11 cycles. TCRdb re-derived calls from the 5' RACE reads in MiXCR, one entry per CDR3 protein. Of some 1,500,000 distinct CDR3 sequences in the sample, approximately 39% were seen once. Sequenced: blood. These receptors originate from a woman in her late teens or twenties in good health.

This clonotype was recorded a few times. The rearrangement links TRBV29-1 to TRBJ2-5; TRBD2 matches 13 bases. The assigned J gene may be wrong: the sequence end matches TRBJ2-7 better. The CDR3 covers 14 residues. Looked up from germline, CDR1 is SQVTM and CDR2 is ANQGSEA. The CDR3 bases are TGCAGCGTTGGACTACTAGCGGGAGGGCACGAGCAGTACTTC. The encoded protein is CSVGLLAGGHEQYF.

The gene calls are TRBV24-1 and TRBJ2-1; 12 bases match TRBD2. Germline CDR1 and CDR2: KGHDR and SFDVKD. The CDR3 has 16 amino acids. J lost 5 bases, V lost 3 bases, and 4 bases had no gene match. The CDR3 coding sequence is TGTGCCACCAGTGATGGACTAGCGGGGATCAACAATGAGCAGTTCTTC. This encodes CATSDGLAGINNEQFF.

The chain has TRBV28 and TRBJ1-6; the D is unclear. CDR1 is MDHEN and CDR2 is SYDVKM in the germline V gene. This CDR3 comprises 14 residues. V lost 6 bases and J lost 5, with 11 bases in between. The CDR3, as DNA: TGTGCCAGCAGATTCGATCTCAATAATTCACCCCTCCACTTT. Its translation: CASRFDLNNSPLHF.

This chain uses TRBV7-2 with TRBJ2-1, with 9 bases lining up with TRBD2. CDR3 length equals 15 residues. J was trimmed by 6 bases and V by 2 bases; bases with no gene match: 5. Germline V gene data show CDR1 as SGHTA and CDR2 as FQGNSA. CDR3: CASSLQRGAPNEQFF. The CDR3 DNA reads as TGTGCCAGCAGCTTACAGCGGGGGGCTCCCAATGAGCAGTTCTTC. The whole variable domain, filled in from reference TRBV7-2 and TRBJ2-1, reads GAGVSQSPSNKVTEKGKDVELRCDPISGHTALYWYRQSLGQGLEFLIYFQGNSAPDKSGLPSDRFSAERTGGSVSTLTIQRTQQEDSAVYLCASSLQRGAPNEQFFGPGTRLTVL.

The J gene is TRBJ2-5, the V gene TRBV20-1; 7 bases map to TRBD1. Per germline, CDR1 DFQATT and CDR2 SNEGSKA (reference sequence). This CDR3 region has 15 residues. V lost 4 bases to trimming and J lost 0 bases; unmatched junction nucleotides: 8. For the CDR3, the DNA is TGCAGTGCTAACCGGGACAGCCTAAACCAAGAGACCCAGTACTTC. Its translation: CSANRDSLNQETQYF.

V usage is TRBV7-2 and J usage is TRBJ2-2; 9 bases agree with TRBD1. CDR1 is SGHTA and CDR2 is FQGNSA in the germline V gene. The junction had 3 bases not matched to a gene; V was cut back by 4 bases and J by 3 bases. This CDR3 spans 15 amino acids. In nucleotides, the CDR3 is TGTGCCAGCAGCTGGAACAGGGGGCACACCGGGGAGCTGTTTTTT. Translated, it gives CASSWNRGHTGELFF.

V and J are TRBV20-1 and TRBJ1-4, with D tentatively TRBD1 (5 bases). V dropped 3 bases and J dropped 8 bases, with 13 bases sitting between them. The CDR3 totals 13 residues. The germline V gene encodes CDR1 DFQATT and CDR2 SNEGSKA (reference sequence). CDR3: CSASRGSGEKLFF. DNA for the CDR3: TGCAGTGCTAGTAGGGGTAGTGGGGAAAAACTGTTTTTT.

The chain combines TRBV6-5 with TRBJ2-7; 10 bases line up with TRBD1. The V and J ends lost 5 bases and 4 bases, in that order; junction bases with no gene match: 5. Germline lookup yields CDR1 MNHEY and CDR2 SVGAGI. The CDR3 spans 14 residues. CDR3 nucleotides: TGTGCCAGCAGTGTAGACAGGGGGCAATACGAGCAGTACTTC. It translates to CASSVDRGQYEQYF.

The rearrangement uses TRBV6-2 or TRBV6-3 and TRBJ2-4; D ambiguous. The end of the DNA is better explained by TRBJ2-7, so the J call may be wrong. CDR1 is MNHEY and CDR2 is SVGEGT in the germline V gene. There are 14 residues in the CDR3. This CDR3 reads CASSLFVRGHEQYF. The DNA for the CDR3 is TGTGCCAGCAGTTTATTCGTTAGAGGCCACGAGCAGTACTTC.

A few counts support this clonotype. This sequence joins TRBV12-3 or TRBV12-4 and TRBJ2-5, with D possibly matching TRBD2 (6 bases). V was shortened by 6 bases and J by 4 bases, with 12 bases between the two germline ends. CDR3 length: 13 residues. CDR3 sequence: CASRSAGLETQYF. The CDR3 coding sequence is TGTGCCAGCAGGTCCGCGGGGTTAGAGACCCAGTACTTC.

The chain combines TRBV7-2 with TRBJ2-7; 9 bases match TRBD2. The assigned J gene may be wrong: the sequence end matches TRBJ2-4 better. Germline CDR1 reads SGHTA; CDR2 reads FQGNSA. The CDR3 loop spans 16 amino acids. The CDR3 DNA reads TGTGCCAGCAGCTTAGTCTCGGAGGCGGGGGGGAACATTCAGTACTTC. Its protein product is CASSLVSEAGGNIQYF.

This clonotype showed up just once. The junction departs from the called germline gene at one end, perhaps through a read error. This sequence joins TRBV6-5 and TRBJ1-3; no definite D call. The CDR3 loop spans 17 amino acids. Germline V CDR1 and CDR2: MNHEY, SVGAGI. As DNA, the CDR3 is TGTGCTAGCAGTTACTCGACGAGTCCGAGCTCTGGAAACACCATATATTTT. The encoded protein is CASSYSTSPSSGNTIYF.

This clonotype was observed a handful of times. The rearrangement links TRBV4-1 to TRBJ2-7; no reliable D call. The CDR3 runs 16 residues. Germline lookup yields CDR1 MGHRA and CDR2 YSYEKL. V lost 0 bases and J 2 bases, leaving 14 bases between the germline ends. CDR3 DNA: TGCGCCAGCAGCCAAGATGCGGAATACATAGCCTACGAGCAGTACTTC. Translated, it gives CASSQDAEYIAYEQYF.

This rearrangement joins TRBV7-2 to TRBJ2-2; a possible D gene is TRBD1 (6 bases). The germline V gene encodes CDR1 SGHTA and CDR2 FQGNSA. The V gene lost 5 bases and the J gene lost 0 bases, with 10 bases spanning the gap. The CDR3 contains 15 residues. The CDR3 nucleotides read TGTGCCAGCAGCATACAGGGCCCGAACACCGGGGAGCTGTTTTTT. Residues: CASSIQGPNTGELFF.

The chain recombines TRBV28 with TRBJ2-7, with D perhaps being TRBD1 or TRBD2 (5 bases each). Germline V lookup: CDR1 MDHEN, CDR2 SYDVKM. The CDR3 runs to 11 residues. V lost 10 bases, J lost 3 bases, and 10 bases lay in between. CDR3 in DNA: TGTGCCACGGGACGGTTCTACGAGCAGTACTTC. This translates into CATGRFYEQYF.

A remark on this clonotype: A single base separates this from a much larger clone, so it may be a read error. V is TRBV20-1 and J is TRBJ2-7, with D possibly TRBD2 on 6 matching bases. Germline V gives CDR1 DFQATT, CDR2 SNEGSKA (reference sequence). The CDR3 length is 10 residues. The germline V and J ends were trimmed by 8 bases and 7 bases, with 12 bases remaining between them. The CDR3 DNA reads TGCAGTCCCGGAGGGAATGAGCAGTACTTC. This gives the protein CSPGGNEQYF.